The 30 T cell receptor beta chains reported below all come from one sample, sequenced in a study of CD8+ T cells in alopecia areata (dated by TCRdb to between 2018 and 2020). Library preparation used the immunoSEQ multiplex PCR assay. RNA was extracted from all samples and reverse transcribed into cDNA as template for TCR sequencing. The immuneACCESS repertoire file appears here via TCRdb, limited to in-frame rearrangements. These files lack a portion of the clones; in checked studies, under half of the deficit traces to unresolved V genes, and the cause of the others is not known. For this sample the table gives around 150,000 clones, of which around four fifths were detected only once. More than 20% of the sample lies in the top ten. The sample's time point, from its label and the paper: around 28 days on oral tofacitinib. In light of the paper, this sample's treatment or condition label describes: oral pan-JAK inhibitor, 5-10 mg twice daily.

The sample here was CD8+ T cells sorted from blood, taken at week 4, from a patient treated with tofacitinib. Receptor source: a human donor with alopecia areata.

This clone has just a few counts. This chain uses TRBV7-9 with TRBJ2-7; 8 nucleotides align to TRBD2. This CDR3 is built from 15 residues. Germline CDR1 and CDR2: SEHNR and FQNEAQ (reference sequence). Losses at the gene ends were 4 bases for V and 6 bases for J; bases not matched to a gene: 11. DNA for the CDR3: TGTGCCAGCAGCTCCACTAGGACTAGCTTTGGCGAGCAGTACTTC. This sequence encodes CASSSTRTSFGEQYF.

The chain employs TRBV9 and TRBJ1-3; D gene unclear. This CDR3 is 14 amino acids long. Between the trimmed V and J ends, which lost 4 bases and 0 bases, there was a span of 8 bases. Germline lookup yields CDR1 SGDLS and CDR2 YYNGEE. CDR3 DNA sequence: TGTGCCAGCAGCCCGACCGACTCTGGAAACACCATATATTTT. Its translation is CASSPTDSGNTIYF.

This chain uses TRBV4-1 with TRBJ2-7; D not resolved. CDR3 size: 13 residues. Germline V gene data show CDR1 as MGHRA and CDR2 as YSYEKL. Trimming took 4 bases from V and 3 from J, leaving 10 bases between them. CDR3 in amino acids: CASSRKDGYEQYF. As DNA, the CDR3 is TGCGCCAGCAGCCGGAAAGACGGCTACGAGCAGTACTTC.

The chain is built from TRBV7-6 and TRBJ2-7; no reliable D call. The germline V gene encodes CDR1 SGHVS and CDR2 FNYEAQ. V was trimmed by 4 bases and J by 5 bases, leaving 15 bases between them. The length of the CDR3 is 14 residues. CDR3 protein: CASSSPLVRHEQYF. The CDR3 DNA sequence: TGTGCCAGCAGCTCCCCTTTAGTGAGGCACGAGCAGTACTTC.

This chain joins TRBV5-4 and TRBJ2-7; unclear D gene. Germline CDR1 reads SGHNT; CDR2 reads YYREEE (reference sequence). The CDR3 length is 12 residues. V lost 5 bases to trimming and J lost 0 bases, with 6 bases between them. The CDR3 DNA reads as TGTGCCAGCAGTTGGGACTCCTACGAGCAGTACTTC. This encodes CASSWDSYEQYF.

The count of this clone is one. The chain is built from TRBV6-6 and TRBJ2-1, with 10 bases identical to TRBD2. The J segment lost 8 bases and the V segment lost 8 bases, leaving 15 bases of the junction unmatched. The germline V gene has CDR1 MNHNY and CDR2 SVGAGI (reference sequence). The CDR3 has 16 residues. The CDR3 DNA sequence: TGTGCCAGCGTTACTGGGCTAGCGGGGGCCGCCGATGAGCAGTTCTTC. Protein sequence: CASVTGLAGAADEQFF.

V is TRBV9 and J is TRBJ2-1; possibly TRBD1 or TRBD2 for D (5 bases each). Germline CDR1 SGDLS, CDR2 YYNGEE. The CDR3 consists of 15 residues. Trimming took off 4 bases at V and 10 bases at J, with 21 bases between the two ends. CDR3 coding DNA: TGTGCCAGCAGCCCCAGGGACCTCTTGGCAGGGGAGCAGTTCTTC. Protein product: CASSPRDLLAGEQFF.

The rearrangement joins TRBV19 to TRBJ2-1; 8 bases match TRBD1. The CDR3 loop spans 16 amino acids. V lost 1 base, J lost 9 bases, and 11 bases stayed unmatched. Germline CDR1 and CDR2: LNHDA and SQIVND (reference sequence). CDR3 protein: CASSIVGDRGSLEQFF. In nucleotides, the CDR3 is TGTGCCAGTAGTATAGTTGGAGACAGGGGCAGTCTTGAGCAGTTCTTC.

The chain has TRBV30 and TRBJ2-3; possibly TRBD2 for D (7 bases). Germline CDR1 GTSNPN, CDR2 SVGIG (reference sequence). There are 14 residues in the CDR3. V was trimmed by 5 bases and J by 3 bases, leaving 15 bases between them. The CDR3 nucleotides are TGTGCCTGGCGAGGAGGGGGGGCTACAGATACGCAGTATTTT. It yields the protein CAWRGGGATDTQYF. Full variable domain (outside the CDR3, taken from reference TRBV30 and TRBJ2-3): SQTIHQWPATLVQPVGSPLSLECTVEGTSNPNLYWYRQAAGRGLQLLFYSVGIGQISSEVPQNLSASRPQDRQFILSSKKLLLSDSGFYLCAWRGGGATDTQYFGPGTRLTVL.

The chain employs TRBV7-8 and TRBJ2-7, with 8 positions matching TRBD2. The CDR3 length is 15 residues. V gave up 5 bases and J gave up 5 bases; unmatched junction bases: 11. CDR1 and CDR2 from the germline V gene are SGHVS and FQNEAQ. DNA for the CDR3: TGTGCCAGCAGCGCTGAGACTAGCGAGGGTCACGAGCAGTACTTC. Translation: CASSAETSEGHEQYF.

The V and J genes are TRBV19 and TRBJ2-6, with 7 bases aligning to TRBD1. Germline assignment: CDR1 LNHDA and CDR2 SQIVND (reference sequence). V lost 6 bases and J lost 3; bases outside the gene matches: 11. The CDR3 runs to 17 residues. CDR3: CASRTPSDRVGANVLTF. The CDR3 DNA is TGTGCCAGTAGGACCCCTTCCGACAGGGTTGGGGCCAACGTCCTGACTTTC. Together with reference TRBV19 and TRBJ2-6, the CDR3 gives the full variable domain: DGGITQSPKYLFRKEGQNVTLSCEQNLNHDAMYWYRQDPGQGLRLIYYSQIVNDFQKGDIAEGYSVSREKKESFPLTVTSAQKNPTAFYLCASRTPSDRVGANVLTFGAGSRLTVL.

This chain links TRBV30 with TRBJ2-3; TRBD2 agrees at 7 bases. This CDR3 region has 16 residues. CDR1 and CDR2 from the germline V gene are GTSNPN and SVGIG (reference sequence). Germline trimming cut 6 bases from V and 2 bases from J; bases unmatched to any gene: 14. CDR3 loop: CACLGGGRPTTDTQYF. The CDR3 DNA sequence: TGTGCCTGTTTGGGCGGGGGTCGACCTACCACAGATACGCAGTATTTT.

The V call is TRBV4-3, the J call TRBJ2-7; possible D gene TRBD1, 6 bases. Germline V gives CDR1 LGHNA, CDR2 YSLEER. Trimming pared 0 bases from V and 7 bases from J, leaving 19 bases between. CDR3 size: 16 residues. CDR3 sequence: CASSQDGQGPGREQYF. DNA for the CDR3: TGCGCCAGCAGCCAAGACGGGCAGGGGCCCGGTCGGGAGCAGTACTTC.

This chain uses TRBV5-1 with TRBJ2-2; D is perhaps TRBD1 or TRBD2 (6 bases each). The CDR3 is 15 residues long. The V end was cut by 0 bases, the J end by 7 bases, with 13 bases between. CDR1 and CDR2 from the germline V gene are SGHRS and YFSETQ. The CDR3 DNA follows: TGCGCCAGCAGCTTGGCCTCCGGGGGCTTCGGGGAGCTGTTTTTT. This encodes CASSLASGGFGELFF.

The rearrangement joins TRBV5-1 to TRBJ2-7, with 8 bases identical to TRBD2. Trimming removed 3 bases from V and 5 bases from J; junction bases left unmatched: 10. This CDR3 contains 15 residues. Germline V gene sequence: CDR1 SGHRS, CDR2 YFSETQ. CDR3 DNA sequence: TGCGCCAGCAGCTCGCCTAGGACTAGCAATCACGAGCAGTACTTC. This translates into CASSSPRTSNHEQYF. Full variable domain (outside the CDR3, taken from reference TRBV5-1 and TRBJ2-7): KAGVTQTPRYLIKTRGQQVTLSCSPISGHRSVSWYQQTPGQGLQFLFEYFSETQRNKGNFPGRFSGRQFSNSRSEMNVSTLELGDSALYLCASSSPRTSNHEQYFGPGTRLTVT.

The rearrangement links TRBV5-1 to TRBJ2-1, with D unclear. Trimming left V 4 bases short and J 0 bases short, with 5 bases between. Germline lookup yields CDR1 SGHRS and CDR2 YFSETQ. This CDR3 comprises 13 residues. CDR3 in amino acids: CASSPASYNEQFF. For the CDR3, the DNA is TGCGCCAGCAGCCCAGCCTCCTACAATGAGCAGTTCTTC.

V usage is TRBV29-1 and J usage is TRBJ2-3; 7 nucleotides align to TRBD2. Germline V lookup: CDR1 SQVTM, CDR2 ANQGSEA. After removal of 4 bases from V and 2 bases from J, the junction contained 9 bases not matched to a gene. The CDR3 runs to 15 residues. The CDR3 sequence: CSVGGGDLHTDTQYF. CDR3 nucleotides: TGCAGCGTTGGGGGAGGGGACCTACACACAGATACGCAGTATTTT.

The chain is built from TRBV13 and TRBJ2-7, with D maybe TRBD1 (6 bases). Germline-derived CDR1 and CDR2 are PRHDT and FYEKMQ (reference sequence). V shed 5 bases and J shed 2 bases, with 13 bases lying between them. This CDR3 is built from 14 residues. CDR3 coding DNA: TGTGCCAGCAGCCCCCGGGACATAGCCTACGAGCAGTACTTC. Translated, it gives CASSPRDIAYEQYF.

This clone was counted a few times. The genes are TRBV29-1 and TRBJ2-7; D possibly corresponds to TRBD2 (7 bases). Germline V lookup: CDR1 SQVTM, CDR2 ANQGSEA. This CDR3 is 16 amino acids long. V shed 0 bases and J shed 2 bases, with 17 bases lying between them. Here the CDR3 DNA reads TGCAGCGTTGAAGATCCAAACGGGGGGCCAACCTACGAGCAGTACTTC. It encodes CSVEDPNGGPTYEQYF.

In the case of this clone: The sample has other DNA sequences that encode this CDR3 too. The CDR3 bases are TGTGCCAGCAGCGTAGGAGGAGAACTAGCGCAAAACATTCAGTACTTC. Translation: CASSVGGELAQNIQYF. V is TRBV9 and J is TRBJ2-4; 7 bases align to TRBD2. Per germline, CDR1 SGDLS and CDR2 YYNGEE. V gave up 0 bases and J gave up 5 bases; unmatched junction bases: 8. CDR3 length: 16 amino acids.

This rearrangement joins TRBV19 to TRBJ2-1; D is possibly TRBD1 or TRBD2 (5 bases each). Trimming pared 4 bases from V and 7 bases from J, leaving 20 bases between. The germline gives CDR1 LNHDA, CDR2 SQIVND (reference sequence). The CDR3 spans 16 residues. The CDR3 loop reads CASSRYRDPPGNEQFF. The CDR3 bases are TGTGCCAGTAGTAGATACCGGGACCCCCCAGGAAATGAGCAGTTCTTC.

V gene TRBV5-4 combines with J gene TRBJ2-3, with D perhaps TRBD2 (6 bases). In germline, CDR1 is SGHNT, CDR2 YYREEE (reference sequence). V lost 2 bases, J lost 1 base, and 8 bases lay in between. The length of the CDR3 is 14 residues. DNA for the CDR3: TGTGCCAGCAGCTTTACGGGGGGCACAGATACGCAGTATTTT. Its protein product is CASSFTGGTDTQYF.

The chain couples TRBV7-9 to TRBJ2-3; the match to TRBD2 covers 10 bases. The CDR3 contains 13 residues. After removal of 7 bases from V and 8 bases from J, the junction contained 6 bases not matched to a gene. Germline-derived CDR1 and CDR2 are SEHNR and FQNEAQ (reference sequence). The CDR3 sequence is CASTRGLATTQYF. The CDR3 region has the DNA TGTGCCAGCACCCGGGGACTAGCGACTACGCAGTATTTT.

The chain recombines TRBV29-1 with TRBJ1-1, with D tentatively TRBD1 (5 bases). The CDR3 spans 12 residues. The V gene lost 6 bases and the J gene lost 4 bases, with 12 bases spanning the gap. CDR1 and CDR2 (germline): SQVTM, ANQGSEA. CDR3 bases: TGCAGCGTGGGCCCCGGGGGCACTGAAGCTTTCTTT. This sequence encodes CSVGPGGTEAFF. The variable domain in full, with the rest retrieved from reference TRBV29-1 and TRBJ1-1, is SAVISQKPSRDICQRGTSLTIQCQVDSQVTMMFWYRQQPGQSLTLIATANQGSEATYESGFVIDKFPISRPNLTFSTLTVSNMSPEDSSIYLCSVGPGGTEAFFGQGTRLTVV.

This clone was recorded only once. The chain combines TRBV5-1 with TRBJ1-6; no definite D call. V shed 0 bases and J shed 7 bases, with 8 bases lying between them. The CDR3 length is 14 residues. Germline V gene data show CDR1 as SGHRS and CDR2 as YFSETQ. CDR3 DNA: TGCGCCAGCAGCTTGGGGACCGGCAATTCACCCCTCCACTTT. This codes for CASSLGTGNSPLHF. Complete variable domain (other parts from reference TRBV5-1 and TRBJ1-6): KAGVTQTPRYLIKTRGQQVTLSCSPISGHRSVSWYQQTPGQGLQFLFEYFSETQRNKGNFPGRFSGRQFSNSRSEMNVSTLELGDSALYLCASSLGTGNSPLHFGNGTRLTVT.

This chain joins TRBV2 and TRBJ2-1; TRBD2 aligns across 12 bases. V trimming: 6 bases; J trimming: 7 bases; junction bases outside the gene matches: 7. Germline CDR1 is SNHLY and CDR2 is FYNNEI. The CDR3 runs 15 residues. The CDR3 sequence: CASSLTSGGWNEQFF. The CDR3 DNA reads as TGTGCCAGCAGCCTGACTAGCGGGGGTTGGAATGAGCAGTTCTTC.

In DNA form, the CDR3 reads TGCAGCGTTGTATCTCAGAACACCGGGGAGCTGTTTTTT. This encodes CSVVSQNTGELFF. V and J are TRBV29-1 and TRBJ2-2; D remains ambiguous. The CDR3 covers 13 residues. CDR1 and CDR2 from the germline V gene are SQVTM and ANQGSEA. V lost 4 bases and J 1 base, leaving 7 bases between the germline ends.

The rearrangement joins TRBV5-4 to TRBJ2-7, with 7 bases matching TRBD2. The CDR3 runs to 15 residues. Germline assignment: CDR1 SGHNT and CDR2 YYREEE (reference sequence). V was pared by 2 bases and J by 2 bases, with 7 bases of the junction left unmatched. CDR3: CASSFHTAGPYEQYF. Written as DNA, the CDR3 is TGTGCCAGCAGCTTCCATACAGCGGGACCCTACGAGCAGTACTTC.

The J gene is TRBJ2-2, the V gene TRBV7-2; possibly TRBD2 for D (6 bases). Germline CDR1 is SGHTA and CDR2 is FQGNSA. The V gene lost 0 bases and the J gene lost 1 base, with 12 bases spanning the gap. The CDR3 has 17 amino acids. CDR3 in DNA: TGTGCCAGCAGCTTAGCGGTGACGGGGGTGAACACCGGGGAGCTGTTTTTT. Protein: CASSLAVTGVNTGELFF.

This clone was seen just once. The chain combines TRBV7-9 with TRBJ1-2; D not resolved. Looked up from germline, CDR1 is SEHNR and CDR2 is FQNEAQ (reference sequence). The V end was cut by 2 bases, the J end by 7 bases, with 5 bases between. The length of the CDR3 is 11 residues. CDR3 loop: CASSLRTGYTF. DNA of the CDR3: TGTGCCAGCAGCTTACGTACTGGCTACACCTTC.